The clone carrying this T cell receptor (beta chain) has at least ten counts. Its cognate antigen is unknown. Built from TCR beta cDNA, the libraries had unique molecular identifiers in them. Yield was 450,000 to 650,000 cDNA molecules from 1 to 10 million T cells. In TCRdb, the PCR reads were re-called with MiXCR into one record per CDR3 protein. Among some 690,000 distinct CDR3 sequences listed, roughly 27% were seen once. Germline CDR1 and CDR2: SQVTM and ANQGSEA. Trimming pared 3 bases from V and 1 base from J, leaving 6 bases between. This CDR3 region has 12 residues. This entry belongs to a study of post-analysis software for immune sequencing data. Findings and limits, study-wide: Five or six TRBV segments appeared more often in patients than in controls, and TRBV5-6, TRBV5-1 and TRBV20-1 were among these. Controls had significantly higher normalized Chao1 diversity than multiple sclerosis patients.

Sequences were obtained from blood. V and J are TRBV29-1 and TRBJ2-5; D might be TRBD1 (5 bases). This sequence was found in a girl aged 10 to 17 with multiple sclerosis. CDR3 sequence (DNA): TGCAGCGTTGACACAGGCCAAGAGACCCAGTACTTC. Protein: CSVDTGQETQYF.